Given below is one T cell receptor (beta chain) in context. No antigen is known for it. These data belong to a study of beta chain features in type 1 diabetes. On the study more broadly: Age, gender, cell numbers and subset yield matched between patients and controls. Study-level points and caveats: TCRB CDR3s from Type 1 diabetes patients were moderately but significantly shorter in all four CD4+ subsets. VDJ junctions from type 1 diabetes patients carried fewer insertions and larger deletions.

TCRB transcripts that were expressed got sequenced, as all of the isolated RNA had been reverse transcribed. TCRdb's table, derived via immunoSEQ multiplex PCR, lists solely in-frame clones and lacks some. The sample lists about 240,000 clones, 27% seen once, with roughly 4.1% in the top ten. All of the sorted populations showed purity greater than 95%. The CDR3 covers 16 residues. V was pared by 2 bases and J by 0 bases, with 3 bases of the junction left unmatched. Germline V gene sequence: CDR1 GTSNPN, CDR2 SVGIG (reference sequence). The chain joins TRBV30 to TRBJ2-6, with 8 bases lining up with TRBD1. This clonotype was obtained from a man aged 25 to 45 in good health. Source material: central memory CD4+ T cells from blood. In DNA form, the CDR3 reads TGTGCCTGGAGTAGGACAGGGCTCTCTGGGGCCAACGTCCTGACTTTC. Its protein product is CAWSRTGLSGANVLTF.